This T cell receptor beta chain came from a study of T cells in Graves' hyperthyroidism and ophthalmopathy. Overall study results and limits: Blood also contained most expanded thyroid clonotypes above 0.001.

This clonotype was observed at least ten times. Its antigen is as yet unknown. Amplified TCR beta CDR3 regions derived from RNA transcripts. The primer set for the first-round RT-PCR of the TCR CDR3 was HTBI. TCRdb independently ran MiXCR on the multiplex PCR reads; one entry per CDR3 protein. This sample yields around 350,000 distinct CDR3 sequences, of which about 18% are seen a single time; around 4% belongs to the top ten. Germline loops: CDR1 DFQATT, CDR2 SNEGSKA (reference sequence). V shed 3 bases and J 4 bases; nucleotides not matched to a gene: 9. This CDR3 contains 16 residues. The sequenced sample consisted of blood. J is TRBJ2-5 and V is TRBV20-1; 12 positions match TRBD2. The clonotype originates from a woman under 30 with Graves' hyperthyroidism. CDR3 nucleotide sequence: TGCAGTGCTAGGGCACCCCCGACTAGCGGGAGAGAGACCCAGTACTTC. Encoded protein: CSARAPPTSGRETQYF.